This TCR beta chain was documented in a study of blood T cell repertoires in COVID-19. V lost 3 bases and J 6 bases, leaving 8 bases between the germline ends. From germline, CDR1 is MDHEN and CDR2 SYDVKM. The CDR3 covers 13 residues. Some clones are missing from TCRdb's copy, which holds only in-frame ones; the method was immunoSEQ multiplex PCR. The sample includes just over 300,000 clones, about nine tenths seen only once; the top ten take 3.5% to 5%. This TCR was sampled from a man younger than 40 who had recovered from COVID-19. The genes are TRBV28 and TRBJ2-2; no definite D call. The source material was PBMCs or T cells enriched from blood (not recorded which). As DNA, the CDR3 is TGTGCCAGCAGTTTCACAGTGGCCGGGGAGCTGTTTTTT. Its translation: CASSFTVAGELFF.